What follows describes a single TCR beta chain. Deletions cut 2 bases from V and 0 bases from J, with 4 bases between. Germline V CDR1 and CDR2: LNHDA, SQIVND (reference sequence). This CDR3 is built from 13 residues. Measured with immunoSEQ multiplex PCR; TCRdb has only the in-frame clones, and not every one. Of some 74,000 clones listed, roughly 93% are singletons. The sample belongs to a study of control samples from healthy donors and cancer patients. This TCR was recovered from a woman aged 25 to 39 in good health. What was sequenced was blood. The chain joins TRBV19 to TRBJ1-1; D not resolved. In nucleotides, the CDR3 is TGTGCCAGTAGTATACGGGTGAACACTGAAGCTTTCTTT. This encodes CASSIRVNTEAFF.